This TCR beta chain was documented in a study of blood T cell repertoires in COVID-19. About the research overall: Both acute and convalescent COVID-19 samples were obtained from the United States, Italy and Spain.

Repertoires were generated with immunoSEQ multiplex PCR, while TCRdb's copy carries only in-frame clones and drops some. The table lists under 300,000 clones, 84% of them singletons, with around 4% in the top ten. Per germline, CDR1 SEHNR and CDR2 FQNEAQ (reference sequence). This CDR3 is built from 16 residues. V trimming: 5 bases; J trimming: 5 bases; junction bases outside the gene matches: 14. The receptor was isolated from a man aged 50-59 years with acute or convalescent COVID-19. J is TRBJ1-2 and V is TRBV7-9; 7 nucleotides agree with TRBD1. Sequencing was done on a sample of peripheral blood. DNA of the CDR3: TGTGCCAGCAGCCCATGGGACAGTCGAGGATTGTATGGCTACACCTTC. Translated, it gives CASSPWDSRGLYGYTF.